The clone carrying this TCR beta chain has at least ten counts. Antigen: not known. Germline V gene lookup returns CDR1 DFQATT and CDR2 SNEGSKA (reference sequence). The CDR3 consists of 14 residues. Trimming stripped 0 bases from V and 6 bases from J, with 12 bases between. This specimen comes from a study of T cells in Graves' hyperthyroidism and ophthalmopathy. Points from the study as a whole: Most thyroid clonotypes expanded above 0.001 appeared in blood too.

The CDR3 regions of TCR beta were amplified from RNA transcripts. A set of HTBI primers served as the primers for a first-round RT-PCR of the TCR CDR3. TCRdb ran MiXCR on the multiplex PCR reads and lists one entry per CDR3 protein. The sample yields about 290,000 distinct CDR3 sequences, 13% seen once. The chain combines TRBV20-1 with TRBJ1-5; D not resolved. Sequenced sample: blood. The clonotype comes from a woman aged 30 to 39 with Graves' hyperthyroidism that later progressed to Graves' ophthalmopathy. The CDR3 loop is CSAREEQGGQPQHF. CDR3 DNA sequence: TGCAGTGCTAGAGAGGAGCAAGGCGGTCAGCCCCAGCATTTT.